This T cell receptor (beta chain) is from a study of T cell responses to AZD1222 COVID-19 vaccine. Study conclusions and caveats: With dominance at 160-218 and 743-854, vaccine-associated CD4 TCRs spanned spike. A rise in Spike-specific TCR breadth and depth followed two AZD1222 doses.

Assay used: immunoSEQ multiplex PCR; TCRdb lists only in-frame clones, some missing. Here the sample spans around 140,000 clones, more than 85% being singletons. Germline V gene lookup returns CDR1 SGHVS and CDR2 FNYEAQ. This CDR3 region has 14 residues. Germline trimming cut 7 bases from V and 6 bases from J; bases unmatched to any gene: 6. Notes on this clone: Antigen specificity is unknown.

The TCR was taken from an adult who received the AZD1222 COVID-19 vaccine. Sequencing used peripheral blood, obtained 28 days after the second AZD1222 dose. The rearrangement links TRBV7-6 to TRBJ1-4, with TRBD1 identical over 9 bases. The CDR3 nucleotides are TGTGCCAGCACCCCAACAGGGGGCTATGAAAAACTGTTTTTT. Translated: CASTPTGGYEKLFF.